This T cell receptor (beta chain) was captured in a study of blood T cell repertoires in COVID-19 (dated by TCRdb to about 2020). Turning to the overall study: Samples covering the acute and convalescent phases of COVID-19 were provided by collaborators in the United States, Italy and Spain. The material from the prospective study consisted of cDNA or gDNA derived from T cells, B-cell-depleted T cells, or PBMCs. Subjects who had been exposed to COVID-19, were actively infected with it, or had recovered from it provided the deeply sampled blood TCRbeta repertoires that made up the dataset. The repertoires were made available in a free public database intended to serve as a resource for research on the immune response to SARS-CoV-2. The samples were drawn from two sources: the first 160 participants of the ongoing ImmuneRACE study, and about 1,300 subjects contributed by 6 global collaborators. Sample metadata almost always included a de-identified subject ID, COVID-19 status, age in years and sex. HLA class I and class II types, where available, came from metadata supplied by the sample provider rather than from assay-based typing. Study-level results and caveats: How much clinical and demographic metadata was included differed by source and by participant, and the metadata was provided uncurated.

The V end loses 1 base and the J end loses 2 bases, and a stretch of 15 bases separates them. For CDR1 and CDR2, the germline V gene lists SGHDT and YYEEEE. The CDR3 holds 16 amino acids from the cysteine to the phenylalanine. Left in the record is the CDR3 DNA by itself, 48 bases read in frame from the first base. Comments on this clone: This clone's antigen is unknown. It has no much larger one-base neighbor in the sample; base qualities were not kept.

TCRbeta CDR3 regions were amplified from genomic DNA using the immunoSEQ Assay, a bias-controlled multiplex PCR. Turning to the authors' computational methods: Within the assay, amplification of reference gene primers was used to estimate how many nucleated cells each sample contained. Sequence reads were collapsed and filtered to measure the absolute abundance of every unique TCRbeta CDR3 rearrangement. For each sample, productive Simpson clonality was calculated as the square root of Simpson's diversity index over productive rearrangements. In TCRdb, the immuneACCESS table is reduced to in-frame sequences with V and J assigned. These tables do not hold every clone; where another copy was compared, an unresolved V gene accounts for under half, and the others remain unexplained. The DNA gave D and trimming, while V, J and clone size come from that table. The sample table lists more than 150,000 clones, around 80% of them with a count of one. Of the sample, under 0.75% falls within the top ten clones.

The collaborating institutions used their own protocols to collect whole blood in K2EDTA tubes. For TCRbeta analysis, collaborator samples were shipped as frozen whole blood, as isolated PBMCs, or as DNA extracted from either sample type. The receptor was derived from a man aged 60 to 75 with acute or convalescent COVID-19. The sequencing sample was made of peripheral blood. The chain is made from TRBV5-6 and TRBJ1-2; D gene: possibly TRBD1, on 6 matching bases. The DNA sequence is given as TGTGCCAGCAGCTTGCCCTACGATACAGGGAACTATGGCTACACCTTC. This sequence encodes CASSLPYDTGNYGYTF.